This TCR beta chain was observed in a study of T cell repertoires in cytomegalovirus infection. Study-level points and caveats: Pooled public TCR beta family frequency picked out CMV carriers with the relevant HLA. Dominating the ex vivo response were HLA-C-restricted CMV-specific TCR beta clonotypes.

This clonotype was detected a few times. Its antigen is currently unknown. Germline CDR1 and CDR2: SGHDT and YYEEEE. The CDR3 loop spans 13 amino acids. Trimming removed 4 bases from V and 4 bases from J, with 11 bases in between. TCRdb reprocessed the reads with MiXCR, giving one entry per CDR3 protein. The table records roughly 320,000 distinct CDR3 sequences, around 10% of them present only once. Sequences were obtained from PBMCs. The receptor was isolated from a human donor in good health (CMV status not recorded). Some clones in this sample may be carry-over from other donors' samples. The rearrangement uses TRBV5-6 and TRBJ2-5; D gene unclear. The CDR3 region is CASSGDIGETQYF. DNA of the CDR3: TGTGCCAGCAGCGGGGATATAGGAGAGACCCAGTACTTC.